One sample yielded the 29 T cell receptor beta chains listed below, sequenced in a study of blood T cell repertoires in COVID-19. Repertoires were generated with immunoSEQ multiplex PCR, while TCRdb's copy carries only in-frame clones and drops some. Of a few hundred thousand clones in the sample, around nine tenths are singletons; the top ten hold about 2.9%. What was sequenced was peripheral blood. The receptor set was obtained from a man between 60 and 75 years old with acute or convalescent COVID-19.

The table lists this clone with a few counts. This CDR3 is CASGHGQGDTGELFF. The CDR3 DNA reads as TGTGCTAGTGGTCACGGACAGGGAGACACCGGGGAGCTGTTTTTT. J is TRBJ2-2 and V is TRBV12-5; 8 bases map to TRBD1. The germline V gene encodes CDR1 LGHNT and CDR2 FRNRAP. CDR3 length equals 15 residues. The ends lost 5 bases at V and 3 bases at J; junction bases unmatched: 5.

The chain couples TRBV6-1 to TRBJ1-3; weak D call: TRBD1 (5 bases). This CDR3 is 16 amino acids long. V was cut by 2 bases and J by 0 bases, with 11 bases left in between. Germline assignment: CDR1 MNHNS and CDR2 SASEGT. The CDR3, as DNA: TGTGCCAGCAGTGAAACAGGTGCCCGCTCTGGAAACACCATATATTTT. Translated: CASSETGARSGNTIYF.

V and J are TRBV6-5 and TRBJ1-5; 11 positions match TRBD1. The CDR3 has 14 residues. Germline CDR1 and CDR2: MNHEY and SVGAGI. V gave up 6 bases and J gave up 6 bases; unmatched junction bases: 4. CDR3 region: CASSWDRGGQPQHF. The CDR3 DNA sequence: TGTGCCAGCAGCTGGGACAGGGGGGGTCAGCCCCAGCATTTT.

In the case of this clone: At one of its ends the junction is not consistent with the germline gene, which may arise from a read error. V usage is TRBV3-1 (or the pseudogene TRBV3-2) and J usage is TRBJ1-2; D not resolved. The germline V gene encodes CDR1 LGHDT and CDR2 YNNKEL (reference sequence). This CDR3 has 11 residues. Here the CDR3 DNA reads TGTGCCAGCAGCCAAGACCGGGGAGTCGACTTC. Translated: CASSQDRGVDF.

The chain combines TRBV7-2 with TRBJ1-2, with 11 bases identical to TRBD1. Germline-derived CDR1 and CDR2 are SGHTA and FQGNSA. The CDR3 contains 19 residues. V gave up 0 bases and J gave up 3 bases; unmatched junction bases: 12. The CDR3 sequence: CASSLARLGQGAGYYGYTF. The CDR3 DNA follows: TGTGCCAGCAGCTTAGCCCGACTTGGACAGGGGGCGGGCTACTATGGCTACACCTTC. Drawing the rest from reference TRBV7-2 and TRBJ1-2, the complete variable domain is GAGVSQSPSNKVTEKGKDVELRCDPISGHTALYWYRQSLGQGLEFLIYFQGNSAPDKSGLPSDRFSAERTGGSVSTLTIQRTQQEDSAVYLCASSLARLGQGAGYYGYTFGSGTRLTVV.

This clone was seen repeatedly, ten times or more. The CDR3 here is CASRARGAGEAFF. CDR3 coding DNA: TGTGCCAGCAGGGCACGGGGGGCCGGTGAAGCTTTCTTT. The genes are TRBV6-5 and TRBJ1-1, with D perhaps matching TRBD1 (6 bases). Per germline, CDR1 MNHEY and CDR2 SVGAGI. The CDR3 has 13 amino acids. V lost 6 bases, J lost 7 bases, and 15 bases lay in between.

This clone was counted a single time. This chain links TRBV7-6 with TRBJ2-2, with D possibly being TRBD2 (5 bases). CDR3 length: 16 amino acids. CDR1 and CDR2 (germline): SGHVS, FNYEAQ. V gave up 5 bases and J gave up 7 bases, with 20 bases separating them. The chain's CDR3 is CASSQEVQVFGGELFF. The CDR3 DNA reads as TGTGCCAGCAGCCAGGAGGTGCAGGTCTTCGGCGGGGAGCTGTTTTTT.

This sequence joins TRBV4-1 and TRBJ2-7; D is perhaps TRBD1 (5 bases). The CDR3 contains 15 residues. In germline, CDR1 is MGHRA, CDR2 YSYEKL. Trimming took off 4 bases at V and 0 bases at J, with 13 bases between the two ends. CDR3 loop: CASSPGAGPSYEQYF. For the CDR3, the DNA is TGCGCCAGCAGCCCGGGCGCAGGGCCCTCCTACGAGCAGTACTTC.

The chain uses TRBV28 and TRBJ2-7, with D possibly matching TRBD1 (5 bases). The CDR3 contains 13 residues. Trimming pared 6 bases from V and 7 bases from J, leaving 16 bases between. Germline V gene data show CDR1 as MDHEN and CDR2 as SYDVKM. CDR3 DNA sequence: TGTGCCAGCAGCTCAGGGATTCCTGCGGAGCAGTACTTC. This sequence encodes CASSSGIPAEQYF. The full variable domain, completed using reference TRBV28 and TRBJ2-7, is DVKVTQSSRYLVKRTGEKVFLECVQDMDHENMFWYRQDPGLGLRLIYFSYDVKMKEKGDIPEGYSVSREKKERFSLILESASTNQTSMYLCASSSGIPAEQYFGPGTRLTVT.

This clone has just one count. This sequence joins TRBV5-1 and TRBJ2-5; possible D gene TRBD2, 5 bases. CDR3 length equals 14 residues. CDR1 is SGHRS, CDR2 YFSETQ, per germline. Trimming took off 4 bases at V and 1 base at J, with 11 bases between the two ends. This chain's CDR3 is CASSPARGQETQYF. The CDR3, as DNA: TGCGCCAGCAGCCCGGCTCGGGGCCAAGAGACCCAGTACTTC.

The V gene is TRBV6-5, the J gene TRBJ2-3; the match to TRBD2 covers 10 bases. There are 15 residues in the CDR3. CDR1 is MNHEY and CDR2 is SVGAGI in the germline V gene. Unmatched junction bases numbered 7, after V lost 6 bases and J lost 4 bases. The CDR3 loop reads CASSPSSGGADTQYF. In DNA form, the CDR3 reads TGTGCCAGCAGCCCCTCTAGCGGGGGTGCAGATACGCAGTATTTT.

The chain employs TRBV27 and TRBJ1-6; tentative D call: TRBD1 (6 bases). The germline gives CDR1 MNHEY, CDR2 SMNVEV (reference sequence). The CDR3 runs 17 residues. Trimming left V 7 bases short and J 4 bases short, with 20 bases between. The CDR3 coding sequence is TGTGCCAGCACCGACTACCTCGGGGACACATATAATTCACCCCTCCACTTT. Its translation: CASTDYLGDTYNSPLHF.

The chain couples TRBV19 to TRBJ2-2; D uncertain. The CDR3 length is 17 residues. Trimming cost V 7 bases and J 4 bases, with 22 bases left between them. Germline V gives CDR1 LNHDA, CDR2 SQIVND (reference sequence). This CDR3 reads CASNPRQSSRGTGELFF. CDR3 DNA sequence: TGTGCCAGTAACCCGCGGCAGTCGTCCAGAGGCACCGGGGAGCTGTTTTTT.

This chain uses TRBV25-1 with TRBJ2-7, with D possibly matching TRBD1 (6 bases). V was clipped by 2 bases and J by 0 bases, with 11 bases between them. The CDR3 has 15 residues. Germline CDR1 is MGHDK and CDR2 is SYGVNS. The CDR3 DNA sequence: TGTGCCAGCAGTGAAGGGCAGGGGACCTCCTACGAGCAGTACTTC. It codes for CASSEGQGTSYEQYF.

For the CDR3, the DNA is TGTGCCTGGAGGGAGGCCACCTACGAGCAGTACTTC. Its protein is CAWREATYEQYF. The V and J genes are TRBV30 and TRBJ2-7; a possible D gene is TRBD2 (5 bases). Between the trimmed V and J ends, which lost 3 bases and 2 bases, there was a span of 8 bases. CDR1 and CDR2 (germline): GTSNPN, SVGIG (reference sequence). This CDR3 is built from 12 residues. The full variable domain, with the rest looked up from reference TRBV30 and TRBJ2-7, is SQTIHQWPATLVQPVGSPLSLECTVEGTSNPNLYWYRQAAGRGLQLLFYSVGIGQISSEVPQNLSASRPQDRQFILSSKKLLLSDSGFYLCAWREATYEQYFGPGTRLTVT.

This clone appeared once. The chain is built from TRBV7-9 and TRBJ1-2; 8 positions match TRBD1. Per germline, CDR1 SEHNR and CDR2 FQNEAQ (reference sequence). The V and J ends lost 6 bases and 8 bases, in that order; junction bases with no gene match: 17. The CDR3 sequence is 16 residues long. CDR3 nucleotides: TGTGCCAGCAGTTTCGTCCTGGACAGGGTAATGCGCGGCTACACCTTC. This sequence encodes CASSFVLDRVMRGYTF.

The rearrangement uses TRBV11-3 and TRBJ2-7; 7 bases fit TRBD1. V dropped 5 bases and J dropped 2; count of bases not matched to a gene: 3. This CDR3 comprises 13 residues. The germline gives CDR1 SGHNT, CDR2 YENEEA. CDR3 DNA: TGTGCCAGCAGCGAGACAGGGCCCTACGAGCAGTACTTC. Protein: CASSETGPYEQYF.

The chain joins TRBV30 to TRBJ2-1; 8 nucleotides line up with TRBD2. Germline loops: CDR1 GTSNPN, CDR2 SVGIG (reference sequence). Trimming took 5 bases from V and 0 from J; bases not matched to a gene: 3. The CDR3 is made up of 14 amino acids. DNA of the CDR3: TGTGCCTGGGACAGCGGGGGCTCCTACAATGAGCAGTTCTTC. Translation: CAWDSGGSYNEQFF.

This chain joins TRBV5-1 and TRBJ1-3; D perhaps matches TRBD1 (5 bases). The germline V gene has CDR1 SGHRS and CDR2 YFSETQ. The V and J ends lost 4 bases and 0 bases respectively, with 14 bases between them. This CDR3 comprises 16 residues. The CDR3 nucleotides are TGCGCCAGCAGCCTCTGGGGGGGGACCTCTGGAAACACCATATATTTT. It translates to CASSLWGGTSGNTIYF.

The rearrangement links TRBV28 to TRBJ2-1, with TRBD2 identical over 16 bases. Losses at the gene ends were 2 bases for V and 4 bases for J; bases not matched to a gene: 17. Per the germline V gene, CDR1 is MDHEN and CDR2 is SYDVKM. The CDR3 extends over 22 amino acids. The CDR3 loop is CASSLPPAEGLAGGKSYNEQFF. CDR3 nucleotide sequence: TGTGCCAGCAGTTTACCCCCAGCCGAGGGACTAGCGGGGGGGAAGAGTTACAATGAGCAGTTCTTC.

The chain recombines TRBV15 with TRBJ2-2; TRBD2 matches at 10 bases. V lost 0 bases to trimming and J lost 7 bases; unmatched junction nucleotides: 8. This CDR3 spans 17 amino acids. Germline V CDR1 and CDR2: LNHNV, YYDKDF (reference sequence). This CDR3 reads CATSRDGTSEMVGELFF. The DNA of the CDR3 is TGTGCCACCAGCAGAGACGGGACTAGCGAGATGGTCGGGGAGCTGTTTTTT.

V and J are TRBV30 and TRBJ1-3, with a weak D call TRBD1 (6 bases). The CDR3 totals 14 residues. Looked up from germline, CDR1 is GTSNPN and CDR2 is SVGIG (reference sequence). The V and J ends lost 4 bases and 4 bases respectively, with 14 bases between them. The CDR3 region is CAWTRMGAGNTIYF. The CDR3 nucleotides read TGTGCCTGGACCAGGATGGGGGCAGGAAACACCATATATTTT.

The V gene is TRBV10-1, the J gene TRBJ1-1; possibly TRBD1 for D (6 bases). Trimming removed 1 base at V and 5 bases at J, with 14 bases between. CDR1 and CDR2 from the germline V gene are WNHNN and SYGVQD (reference sequence). This CDR3 is built from 15 residues. CDR3 in amino acids: CASSEYTTGQTEAFF. The CDR3 nucleotides are TGCGCCAGCAGTGAGTATACAACAGGGCAAACTGAAGCTTTCTTT.

The rearrangement joins TRBV3-1 (or the pseudogene TRBV3-2) to TRBJ1-1, with TRBD1 as a possible D gene (5 bases). CDR3 size: 11 residues. Germline CDR1 reads LGHDT; CDR2 reads YNNKEL (reference sequence). Trimming cost V 6 bases and J 7 bases, with 9 bases left between them. The CDR3 sequence: CASRGGIEAFF. CDR3 coding DNA: TGTGCCAGCAGGGGGGGGATTGAAGCTTTCTTT.

A remark on this clone: A single base is all that separates this from a far larger clone, so a read error is likely. V is TRBV3-1 (or the pseudogene TRBV3-2) and J is TRBJ2-7; 7 bases are shared with TRBD1. The J segment lost 2 bases and the V segment lost 3 bases, leaving 1 base of the junction unmatched. The germline gives CDR1 LGHDT, CDR2 YNNKEL (reference sequence). CDR3 size: 13 residues. The CDR3 DNA reads as TGTGCCAGCAGCCACGGGACAGCCTACGAGCAGTACTTC. Its protein is CASSHGTAYEQYF.

This chain joins TRBV29-1 and TRBJ1-2; the D gene is possibly TRBD1 (5 bases). The V and J ends lost 3 bases and 7 bases respectively, with 12 bases between them. Germline CDR1 and CDR2: SQVTM and ANQGSEA. The CDR3 sequence is 12 residues long. The CDR3 spells CSVEAGRGGYTF. The DNA for the CDR3 is TGCAGCGTTGAGGCCGGGAGGGGTGGCTACACCTTC.

This clone was detected once. The V and J genes are TRBV2 and TRBJ1-2; the D gene is possibly TRBD1 (6 bases). The CDR3 is 14 amino acids. Germline lookup yields CDR1 SNHLY and CDR2 FYNNEI. V dropped 8 bases and J dropped 8 bases, with 21 bases sitting between them. The CDR3 DNA follows: TGTGCCAGCTCCGCCGGACAGAGTAGGAAGGGCTACACCTTC. Its translation is CASSAGQSRKGYTF.

As DNA, the CDR3 is TGTGCCAGCAGCTTGGGACAGCGCTCGAATTCACCCCTCCACTTT. This encodes CASSLGQRSNSPLHF. The chain links TRBV7-6 to TRBJ1-6, with 7 bases that match TRBD1. Per germline, CDR1 SGHVS and CDR2 FNYEAQ. After removal of 3 bases from V and 7 bases from J, the junction contained 6 bases not matched to a gene. The CDR3 runs to 15 residues.

V gene TRBV7-2 combines with J gene TRBJ1-2, with a weak D call TRBD1 (6 bases). V lost 5 bases to trimming and J lost 4 bases, with 14 bases between them. This CDR3 region has 14 residues. Germline CDR1 is SGHTA and CDR2 is FQGNSA. The chain's CDR3 is CASSTGGAGYGYTF. CDR3 coding DNA: TGTGCCAGCAGCACGGGGGGGGCCGGCTATGGCTACACCTTC.